The 7 T cell receptor beta chains in this list originate from one sample, sequenced in a study of blood T cell repertoires in COVID-19. The repertoire was sequenced with immunoSEQ multiplex PCR; TCRdb's copy has only in-frame clones and lacks some. The table has 80,000 or so clones, roughly nine tenths seen once. The sample consisted of peripheral blood. The receptors derive from a man aged 45-65 years with acute or convalescent COVID-19.

This clone was seen once. The chain employs TRBV18 and TRBJ2-2; 8 nucleotides match TRBD2. The germline V gene encodes CDR1 KGHSH and CDR2 LQKENI. CDR3 size: 19 residues. Losses at the gene ends were 0 bases for V and 1 base for J; bases not matched to a gene: 10. For the CDR3, the DNA is TGTGCCAGCTCACCACCATCCGGGGGGGCCGCGGGGAACACCGGGGAGCTGTTTTTT. Translation gives CASSPPSGGAAGNTGELFF.

The rearrangement joins TRBV7-2 to TRBJ2-6, with TRBD2 identical over 11 bases. The junction had 2 bases not matched to a gene; V was cut back by 1 base and J by 0 bases. The CDR3 spans 18 residues. The germline gives CDR1 SGHTA, CDR2 FQGNSA. The CDR3 reads CASSLVLAGASGANVLTF. CDR3 bases: TGTGCCAGCAGCTTAGTACTAGCGGGGGCCTCTGGGGCCAACGTCCTGACTTTC. The full variable domain, its missing parts supplied by reference TRBV7-2 and TRBJ2-6, is GAGVSQSPSNKVTEKGKDVELRCDPISGHTALYWYRQSLGQGLEFLIYFQGNSAPDKSGLPSDRFSAERTGGSVSTLTIQRTQQEDSAVYLCASSLVLAGASGANVLTFGAGSRLTVL.

V gene TRBV29-1 combines with J gene TRBJ2-3; 7 bases map to TRBD2. Germline loops: CDR1 SQVTM, CDR2 ANQGSEA. Unmatched junction bases numbered 10, after V lost 0 bases and J lost 4 bases. The CDR3 is made up of 16 amino acids. CDR3 loop: CSVEDWEGRVADTQYF. CDR3 DNA sequence: TGCAGCGTTGAAGATTGGGAGGGAAGGGTCGCAGATACGCAGTATTTT.

This chain links TRBV6-2 or TRBV6-3 with TRBJ2-1, with TRBD2 matching over 12 bases. The germline V gene has CDR1 MNHEY and CDR2 SVGEGT. Unmatched junction bases numbered 8, after V lost 2 bases and J lost 9 bases. This CDR3 spans 16 amino acids. Written as DNA, the CDR3 is TGTGCCAGCAGTTACGGGCCTAGCGGGGGGGCCGGTGAGCAGTTCTTC. Residues: CASSYGPSGGAGEQFF.

V is TRBV19 and J is TRBJ1-6; D is possibly TRBD1 (5 bases). From germline, CDR1 is LNHDA and CDR2 SQIVND (reference sequence). V lost 8 bases and J lost 8, with 13 bases in between. There are 13 residues in the CDR3. The CDR3 spells CASSGHPDSPLHF. For the CDR3, the DNA is TGTGCCAGTTCCGGACACCCAGATTCACCCCTCCACTTT.

The V gene is TRBV7-9, the J gene TRBJ1-1; D gene ambiguous. The CDR3 is 16 amino acids. CDR1 SEHNR and CDR2 FQNEAQ come from the germline V gene (reference sequence). The ends were cut back, 4 bases at V and 0 bases at J, with 15 bases in the middle. CDR3 protein: CASSSPDIDMNTEAFF. As DNA, the CDR3 is TGTGCCAGCAGCTCCCCAGACATAGACATGAACACTGAAGCTTTCTTT.

The gene calls are TRBV19 and TRBJ1-5; 10 bases fit TRBD1. This CDR3 spans 15 amino acids. From germline, CDR1 is LNHDA and CDR2 SQIVND (reference sequence). J gave up 2 bases and V 5 bases, and 3 bases lay outside the gene matches. DNA for the CDR3: TGTGCCAGTAGTCGGGACAGGGGCGGCAATCAGCCCCAGCATTTT. This sequence encodes CASSRDRGGNQPQHF. The variable domain in full, completed from reference TRBV19 and TRBJ1-5, reads DGGITQSPKYLFRKEGQNVTLSCEQNLNHDAMYWYRQDPGQGLRLIYYSQIVNDFQKGDIAEGYSVSREKKESFPLTVTSAQKNPTAFYLCASSRDRGGNQPQHFGDGTRLSIL.